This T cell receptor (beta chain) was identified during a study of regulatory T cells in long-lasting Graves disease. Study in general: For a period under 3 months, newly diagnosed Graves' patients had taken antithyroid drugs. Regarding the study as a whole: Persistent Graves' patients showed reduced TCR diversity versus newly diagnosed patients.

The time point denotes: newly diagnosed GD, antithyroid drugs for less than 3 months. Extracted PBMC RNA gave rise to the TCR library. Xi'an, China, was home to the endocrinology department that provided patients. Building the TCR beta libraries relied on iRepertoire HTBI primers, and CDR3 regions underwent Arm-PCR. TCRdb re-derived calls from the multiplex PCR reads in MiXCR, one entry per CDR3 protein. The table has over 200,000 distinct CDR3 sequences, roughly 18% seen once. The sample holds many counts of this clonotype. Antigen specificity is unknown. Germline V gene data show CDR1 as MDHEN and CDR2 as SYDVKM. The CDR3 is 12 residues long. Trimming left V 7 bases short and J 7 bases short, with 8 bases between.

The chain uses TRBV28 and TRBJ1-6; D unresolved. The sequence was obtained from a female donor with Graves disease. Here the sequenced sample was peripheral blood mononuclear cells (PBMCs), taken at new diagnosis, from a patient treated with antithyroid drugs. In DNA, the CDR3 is TGTGCCAGCAAGGACGGAAATTCACCCCTCCACTTT. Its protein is CASKDGNSPLHF.